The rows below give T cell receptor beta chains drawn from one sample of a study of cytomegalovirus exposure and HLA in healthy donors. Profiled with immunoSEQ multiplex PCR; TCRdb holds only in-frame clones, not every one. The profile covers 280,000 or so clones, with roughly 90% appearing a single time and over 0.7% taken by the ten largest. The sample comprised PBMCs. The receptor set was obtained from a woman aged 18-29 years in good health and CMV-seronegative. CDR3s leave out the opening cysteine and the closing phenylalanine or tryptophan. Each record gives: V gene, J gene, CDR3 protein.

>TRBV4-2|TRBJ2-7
ASSQDSPTSGSSYEQY
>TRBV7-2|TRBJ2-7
ASSLGVSVYEQY
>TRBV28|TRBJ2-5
ASNLLAGGVEETQY
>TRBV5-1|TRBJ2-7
ASSLARENPYEQY
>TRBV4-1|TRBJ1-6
ASSQDPGRNSPLH
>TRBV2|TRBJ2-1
ASSPGTGDNEQF
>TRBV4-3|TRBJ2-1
ASSQEWAGGGREQF
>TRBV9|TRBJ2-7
ASSVSGGTGAYEQY
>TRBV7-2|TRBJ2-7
ASSLGISGYEQY
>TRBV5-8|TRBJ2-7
ASSLGQGVYEQY
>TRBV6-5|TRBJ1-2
ASTDREVYGYT
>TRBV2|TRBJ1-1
ASRMNTEAF
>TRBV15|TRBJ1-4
ATSRQGSSNEKLF
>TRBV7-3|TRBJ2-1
ASSPGVGLLPNEQF
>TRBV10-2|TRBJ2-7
AADDRLDTEVN
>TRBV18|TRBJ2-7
ASSPGGRTYEQY